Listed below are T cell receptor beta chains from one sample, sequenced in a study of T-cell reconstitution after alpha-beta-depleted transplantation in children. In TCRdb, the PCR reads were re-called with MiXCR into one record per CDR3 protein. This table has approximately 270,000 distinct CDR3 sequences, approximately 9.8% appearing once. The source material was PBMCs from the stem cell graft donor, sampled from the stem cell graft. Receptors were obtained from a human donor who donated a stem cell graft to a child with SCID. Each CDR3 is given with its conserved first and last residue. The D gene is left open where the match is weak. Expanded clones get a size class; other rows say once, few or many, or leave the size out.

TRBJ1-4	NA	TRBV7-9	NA	TGTGCCAGCAGCTTAGGAGGACCACAGAATGAAAAACTGTTTTTT	CASSLGGPQNEKLFF
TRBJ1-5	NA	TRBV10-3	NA	TGTGCCATCAGTGAGTCAGGCACAGATATTCATAGCAATCAGCCCCAGCATTTT	CAISESGTDIHSNQPQHF
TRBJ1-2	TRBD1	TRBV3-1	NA	TGTGCCAGCAGCCAGGGACAGGGGGATGTCGGCTACACCTTC	CASSQGQGDVGYTF
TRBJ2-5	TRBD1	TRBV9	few	TGTGCCAGCAGCGTCGGCTTAGGGACAGGGGAGACCCAGTACTTC	CASSVGLGTGETQYF
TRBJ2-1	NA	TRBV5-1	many	TGCGCCAGCAGCGGCACAGGGATCGAGCAGTTCTTC	CASSGTGIEQFF
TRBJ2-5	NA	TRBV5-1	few	TGCGCCAGCAGCCGAAGGACAACCAACCAAGAGACCCAGTACTTC	CASSRRTTNQETQYF
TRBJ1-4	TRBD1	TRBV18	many	TGTGCCAGCTCATCCCGGGACAGCGGGGGCAACGTTGAAAAACTGTTTTTT	CASSSRDSGGNVEKLFF
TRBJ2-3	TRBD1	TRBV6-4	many	TGTGCCAGCAGTGATAAGCCGGGACAGTCGGCAGATACGCAGTATTTT	CASSDKPGQSADTQYF
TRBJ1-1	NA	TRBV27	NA	TGTGCCAGCAGTTTGTTACACACGTTCGGGAGGAACACTGAAGCTTTCTTT	CASSLLHTFGRNTEAFF
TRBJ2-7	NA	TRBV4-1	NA	TGCGCCAGCAGCCGCCAAACAGGCTTCGAGCAGTACTTC	CASSRQTGFEQYF
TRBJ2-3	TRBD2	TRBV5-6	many	TGTGCCAGCAGCCAGACTAGCGGGGGCACAGATACGCAGTATTTT	CASSQTSGGTDTQYF
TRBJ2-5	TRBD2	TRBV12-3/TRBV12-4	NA	TGTGCCAGCTTAGGTAGCGGGAAAGAGACCCAGTACTTC	CASLGSGKETQYF
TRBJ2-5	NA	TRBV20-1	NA	TGCAGTGCTAGAGGGGCGGGAAAACCCGAAGAGACCAAGTACTTC	CSARGAGKPEETKYF
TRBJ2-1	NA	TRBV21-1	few	TGTGCCAGCAGCATTCGTTCGGACAGGGAACCCTACAATGAGCAGTTCTTC	CASSIRSDREPYNEQFF
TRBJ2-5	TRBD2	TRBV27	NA	TGTGCCAGCAGTCCCCGGTATAGCGGGGGACAAGAGACCCAGTACTTC	CASSPRYSGGQETQYF
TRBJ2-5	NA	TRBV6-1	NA	TGTGCCAGCCAAGAAGGTCAAGTCCAAGAGACCCAGTACTTC	CASQEGQVQETQYF
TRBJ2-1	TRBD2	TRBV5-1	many	TGCGCCAGCAGCTTGGTGGCTGTGGCTAGCGGCTACAATGAGCAGTTCTTC	CASSLVAVASGYNEQFF
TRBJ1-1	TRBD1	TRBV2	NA	TGTGCCAGCAGTATGGGACAGTTGAACACTGAAGCTTTCTTT	CASSMGQLNTEAFF
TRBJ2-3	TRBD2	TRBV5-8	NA	TGTGCCAGCAGCGCCGTGGGAGGGGGCACAGATACGCAGTATTTT	CASSAVGGGTDTQYF
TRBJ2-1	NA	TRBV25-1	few	TGTGCCAGCAGTGAAGAGGGGGGGACCTACAATGAGCAGTTCTTC	CASSEEGGTYNEQFF
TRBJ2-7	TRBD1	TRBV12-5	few	TGTGCTAGTGGTTTGGCAGCCGGGACAGTACTCTACGAGCAGTACTTC	CASGLAAGTVLYEQYF
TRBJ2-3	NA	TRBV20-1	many	TGCAGTGCTACCCCAATAGCGGTTGTTAGCACAGATACGCAGTATTTT	CSATPIAVVSTDTQYF